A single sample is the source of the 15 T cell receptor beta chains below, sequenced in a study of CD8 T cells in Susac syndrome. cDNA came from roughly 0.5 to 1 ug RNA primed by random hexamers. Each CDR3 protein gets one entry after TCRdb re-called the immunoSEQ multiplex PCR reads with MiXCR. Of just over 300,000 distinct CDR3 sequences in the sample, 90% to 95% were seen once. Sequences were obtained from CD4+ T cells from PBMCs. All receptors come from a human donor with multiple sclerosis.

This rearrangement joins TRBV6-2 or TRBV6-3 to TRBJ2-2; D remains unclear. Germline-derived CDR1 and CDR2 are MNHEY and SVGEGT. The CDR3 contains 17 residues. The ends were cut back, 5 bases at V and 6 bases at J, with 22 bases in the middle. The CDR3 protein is CASSAPGPSRMSGELFF. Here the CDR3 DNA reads TGTGCCAGCAGTGCACCCGGACCGTCTCGAATGTCCGGGGAGCTGTTTTTT.

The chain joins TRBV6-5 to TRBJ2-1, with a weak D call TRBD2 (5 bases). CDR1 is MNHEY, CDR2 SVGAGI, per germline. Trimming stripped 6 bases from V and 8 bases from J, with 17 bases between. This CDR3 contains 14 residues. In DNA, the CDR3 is TGTGCCAGCAGCCCCCATTCCCCCGGGGATGAGCAGTTCTTC. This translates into CASSPHSPGDEQFF.

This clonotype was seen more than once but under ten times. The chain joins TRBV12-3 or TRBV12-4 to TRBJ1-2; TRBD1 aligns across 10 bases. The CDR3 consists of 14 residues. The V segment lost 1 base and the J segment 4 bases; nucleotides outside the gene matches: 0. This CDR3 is CASSLGTGGYGYTF. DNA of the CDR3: TGTGCCAGCAGTTTAGGGACAGGGGGCTATGGCTACACCTTC.

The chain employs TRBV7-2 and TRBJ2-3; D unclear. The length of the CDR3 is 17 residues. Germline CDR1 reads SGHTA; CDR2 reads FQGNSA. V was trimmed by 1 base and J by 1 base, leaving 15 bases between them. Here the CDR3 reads CASSLVALWARTDTQYF. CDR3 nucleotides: TGTGCCAGCAGCTTAGTGGCGTTGTGGGCGCGCACAGATACGCAGTATTTT.

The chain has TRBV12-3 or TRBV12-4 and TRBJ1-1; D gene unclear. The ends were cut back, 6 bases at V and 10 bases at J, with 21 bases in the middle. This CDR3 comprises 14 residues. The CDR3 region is CASRLLPHMEAAFF. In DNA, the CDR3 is TGTGCCAGCAGACTCCTCCCCCACATGGAGGCAGCTTTCTTT.

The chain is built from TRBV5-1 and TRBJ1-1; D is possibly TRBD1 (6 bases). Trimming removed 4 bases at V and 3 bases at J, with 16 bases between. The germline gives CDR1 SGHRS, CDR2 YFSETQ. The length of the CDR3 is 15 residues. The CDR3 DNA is TGCGCCAGCAGCCTAACGACCTCAGGGGACACTGAAGCTTTCTTT. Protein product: CASSLTTSGDTEAFF. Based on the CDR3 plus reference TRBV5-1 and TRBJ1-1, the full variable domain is KAGVTQTPRYLIKTRGQQVTLSCSPISGHRSVSWYQQTPGQGLQFLFEYFSETQRNKGNFPGRFSGRQFSNSRSEMNVSTLELGDSALYLCASSLTTSGDTEAFFGQGTRLTVV.

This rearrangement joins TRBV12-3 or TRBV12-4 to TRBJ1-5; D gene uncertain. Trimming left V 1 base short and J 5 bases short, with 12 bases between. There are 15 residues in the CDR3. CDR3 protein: CASSLDGREDQPQHF. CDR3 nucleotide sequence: TGTGCCAGCAGTTTAGACGGGAGGGAGGATCAGCCCCAGCATTTT.

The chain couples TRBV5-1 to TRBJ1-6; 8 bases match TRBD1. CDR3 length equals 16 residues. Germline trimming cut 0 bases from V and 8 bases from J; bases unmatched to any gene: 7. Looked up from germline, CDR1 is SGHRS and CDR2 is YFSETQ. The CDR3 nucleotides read TGCGCCAGCAGCTTGGAGGCCAGGGGGCAATATTCACCCCTCCACTTT. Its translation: CASSLEARGQYSPLHF.

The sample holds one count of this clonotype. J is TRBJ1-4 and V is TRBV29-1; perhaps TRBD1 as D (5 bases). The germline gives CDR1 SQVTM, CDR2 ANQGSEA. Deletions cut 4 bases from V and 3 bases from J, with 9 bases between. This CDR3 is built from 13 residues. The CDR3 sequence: CSVVQGPNEKLFF. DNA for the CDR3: TGCAGCGTTGTGCAGGGACCTAATGAAAAACTGTTTTTT.

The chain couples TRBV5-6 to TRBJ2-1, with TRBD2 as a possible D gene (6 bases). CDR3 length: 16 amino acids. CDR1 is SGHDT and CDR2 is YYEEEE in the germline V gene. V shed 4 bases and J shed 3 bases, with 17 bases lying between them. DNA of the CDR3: TGTGCCAGCAGCCCCCGGTTAGCGGCCTACTACAATGAGCAGTTCTTC. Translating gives CASSPRLAAYYNEQFF.

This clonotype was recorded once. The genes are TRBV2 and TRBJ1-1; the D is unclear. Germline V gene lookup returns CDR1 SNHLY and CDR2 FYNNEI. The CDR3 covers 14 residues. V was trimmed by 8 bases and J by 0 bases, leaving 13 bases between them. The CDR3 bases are TGTGCCAGCTGTCGGGAACCGATGAACACTGAAGCTTTCTTT. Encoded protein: CASCREPMNTEAFF. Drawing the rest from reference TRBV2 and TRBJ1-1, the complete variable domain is EPEVTQTPSHQVTQMGQEVILRCVPISNHLYFYWYRQILGQKVEFLVSFYNNEISEKSEIFDDQFSVERPDGSNFTLKIRSTKLEDSAMYFCASCREPMNTEAFFGQGTRLTVV.

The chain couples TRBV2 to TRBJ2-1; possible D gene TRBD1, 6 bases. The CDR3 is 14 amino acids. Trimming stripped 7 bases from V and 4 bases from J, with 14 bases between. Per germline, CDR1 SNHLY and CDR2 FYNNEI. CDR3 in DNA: TGTGCCAGCAACTTGGGGGCACTATACAATGAGCAGTTCTTC. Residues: CASNLGALYNEQFF.

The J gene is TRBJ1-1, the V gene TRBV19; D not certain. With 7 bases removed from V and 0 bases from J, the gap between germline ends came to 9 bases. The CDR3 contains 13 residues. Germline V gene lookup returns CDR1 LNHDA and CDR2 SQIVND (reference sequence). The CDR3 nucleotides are TGTGCCAGTATTGAGGCCATGAACACTGAAGCTTTCTTT. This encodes CASIEAMNTEAFF.

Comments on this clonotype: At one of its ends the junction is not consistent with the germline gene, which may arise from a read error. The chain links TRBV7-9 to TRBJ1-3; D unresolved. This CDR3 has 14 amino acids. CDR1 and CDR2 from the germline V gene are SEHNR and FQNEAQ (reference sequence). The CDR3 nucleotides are TGTGCCAGCAGCTCCCCGGGTACTGGAAACACCTTATATTTT. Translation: CASSSPGTGNTLYF.

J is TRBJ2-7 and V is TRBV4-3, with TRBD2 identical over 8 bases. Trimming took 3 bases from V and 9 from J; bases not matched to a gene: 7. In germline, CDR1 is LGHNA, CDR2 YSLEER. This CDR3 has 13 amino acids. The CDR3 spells CASSHTSGVVQYF. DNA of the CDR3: TGCGCCAGCAGCCACACTAGCGGCGTTGTGCAGTACTTC.